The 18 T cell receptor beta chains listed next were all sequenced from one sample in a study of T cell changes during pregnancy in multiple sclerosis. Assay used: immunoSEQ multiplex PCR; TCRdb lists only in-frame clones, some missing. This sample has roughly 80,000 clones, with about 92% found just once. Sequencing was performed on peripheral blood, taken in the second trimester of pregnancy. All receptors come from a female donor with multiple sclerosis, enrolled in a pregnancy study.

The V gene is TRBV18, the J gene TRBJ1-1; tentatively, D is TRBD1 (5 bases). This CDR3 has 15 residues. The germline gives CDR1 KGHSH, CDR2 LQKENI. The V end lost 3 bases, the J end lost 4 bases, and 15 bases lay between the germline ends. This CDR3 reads CASSPSGNLGTEAFF. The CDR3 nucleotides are TGTGCCAGCTCACCTTCAGGGAACTTGGGCACTGAAGCTTTCTTT.

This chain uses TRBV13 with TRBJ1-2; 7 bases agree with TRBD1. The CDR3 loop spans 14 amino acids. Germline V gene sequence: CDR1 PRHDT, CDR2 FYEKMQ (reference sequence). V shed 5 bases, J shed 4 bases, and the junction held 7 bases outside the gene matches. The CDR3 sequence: CASSTGTELYGYTF. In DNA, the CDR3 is TGTGCCAGCAGCACCGGGACAGAACTCTATGGCTACACCTTC. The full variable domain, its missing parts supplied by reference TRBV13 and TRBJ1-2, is AAGVIQSPRHLIKEKRETATLKCYPIPRHDTVYWYQQGPGQDPQFLISFYEKMQSDKGSIPDRFSAQQFSDYHSELNMSSLELGDSALYFCASSTGTELYGYTFGSGTRLTVV.

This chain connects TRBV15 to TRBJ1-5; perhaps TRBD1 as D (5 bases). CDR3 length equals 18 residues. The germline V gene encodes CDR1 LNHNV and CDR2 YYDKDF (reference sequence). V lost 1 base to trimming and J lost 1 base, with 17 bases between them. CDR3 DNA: TGTGCCACCAGCAGAGGTGGTGTTTTTCAGGGAAGCAATCAGCCCCAGCATTTT. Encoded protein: CATSRGGVFQGSNQPQHF.

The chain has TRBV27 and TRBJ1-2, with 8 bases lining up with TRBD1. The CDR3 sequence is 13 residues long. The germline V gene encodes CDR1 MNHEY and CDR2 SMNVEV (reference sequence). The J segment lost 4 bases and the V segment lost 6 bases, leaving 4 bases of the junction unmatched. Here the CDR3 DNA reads TGTGCCAGCAGAACCACAGGGGGCTATGGCTACACCTTC. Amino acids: CASRTTGGYGYTF.

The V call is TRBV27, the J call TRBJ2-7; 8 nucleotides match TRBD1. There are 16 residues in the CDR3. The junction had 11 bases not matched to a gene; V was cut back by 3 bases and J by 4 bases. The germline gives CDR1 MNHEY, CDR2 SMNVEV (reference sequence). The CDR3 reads CASSFTGGTGIYEQYF. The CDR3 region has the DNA TGTGCCAGCAGTTTCACAGGGGGAACGGGAATTTACGAGCAGTACTTC.

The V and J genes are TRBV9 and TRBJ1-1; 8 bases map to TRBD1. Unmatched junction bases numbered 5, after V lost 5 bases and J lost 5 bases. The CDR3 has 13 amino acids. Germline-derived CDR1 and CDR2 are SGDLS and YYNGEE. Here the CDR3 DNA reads TGTGCCAGCAGAGGACAGGGTCAGACTGAAGCTTTCTTT. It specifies CASRGQGQTEAFF.

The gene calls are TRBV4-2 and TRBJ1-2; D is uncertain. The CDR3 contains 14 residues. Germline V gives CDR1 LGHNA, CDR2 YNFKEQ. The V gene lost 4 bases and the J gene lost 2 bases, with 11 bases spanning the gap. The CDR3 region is CASSLDRLNYGYTF. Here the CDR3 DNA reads TGTGCCAGCAGCCTTGATCGACTAAACTATGGCTACACCTTC.

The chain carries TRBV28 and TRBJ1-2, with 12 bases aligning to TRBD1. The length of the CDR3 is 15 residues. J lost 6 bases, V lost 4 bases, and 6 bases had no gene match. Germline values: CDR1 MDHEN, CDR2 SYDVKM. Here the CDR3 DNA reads TGTGCCAGCAGTTCTACCGGGACAGGGGGCGATGGCTACACCTTC. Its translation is CASSSTGTGGDGYTF.

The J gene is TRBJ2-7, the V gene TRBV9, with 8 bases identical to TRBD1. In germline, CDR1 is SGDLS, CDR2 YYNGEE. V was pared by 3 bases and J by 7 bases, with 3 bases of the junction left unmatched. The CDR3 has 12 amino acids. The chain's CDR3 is CASSGDRGEQYF. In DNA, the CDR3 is TGTGCCAGCAGCGGTGACAGGGGAGAGCAGTACTTC.

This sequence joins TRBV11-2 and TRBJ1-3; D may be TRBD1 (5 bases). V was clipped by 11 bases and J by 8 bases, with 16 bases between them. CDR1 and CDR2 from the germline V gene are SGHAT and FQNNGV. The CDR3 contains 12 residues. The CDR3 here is CAGGGMAHTIYF. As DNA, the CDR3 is TGTGCCGGGGGGGGAATGGCGCACACCATATATTTT. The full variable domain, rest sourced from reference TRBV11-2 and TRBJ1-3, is EAGVAQSPRYKIIEKRQSVAFWCNPISGHATLYWYQQILGQGPKLLIQFQNNGVVDDSQLPKDRFSAERLKGVDSTLKIQPAKLEDSAVYLCAGGGMAHTIYFGEGSWLTVV.

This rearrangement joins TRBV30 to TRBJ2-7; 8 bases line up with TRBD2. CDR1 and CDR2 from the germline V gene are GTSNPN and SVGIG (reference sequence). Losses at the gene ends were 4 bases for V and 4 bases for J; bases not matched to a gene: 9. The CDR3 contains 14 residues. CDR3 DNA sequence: TGTGCCTGGAAGGGGGGACTAGGAGATTACGAGCAGTACTTC. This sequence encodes CAWKGGLGDYEQYF.

CDR3 protein: CASSTDRFLFF. CDR3 bases: TGCGCCAGCAGCACGGACAGGTTCCTGTTTTTT. This chain connects TRBV5-1 to TRBJ2-2; 7 nucleotides line up with TRBD1. The CDR3 sequence is 11 residues long. Germline values: CDR1 SGHRS, CDR2 YFSETQ. Losses at the gene ends were 4 bases for V and 14 bases for J; bases not matched to a gene: 5. Full variable domain (missing parts from reference TRBV5-1 and TRBJ2-2): KAGVTQTPRYLIKTRGQQVTLSCSPISGHRSVSWYQQTPGQGLQFLFEYFSETQRNKGNFPGRFSGRQFSNSRSEMNVSTLELGDSALYLCASSTDRFLFFGEGSRLTVL.

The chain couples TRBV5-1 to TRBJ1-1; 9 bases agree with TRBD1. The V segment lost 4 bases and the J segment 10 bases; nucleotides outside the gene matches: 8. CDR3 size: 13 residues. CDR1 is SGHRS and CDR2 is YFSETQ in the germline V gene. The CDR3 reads CASSEGQGVVAFF. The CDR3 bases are TGCGCCAGCAGCGAGGGACAGGGCGTTGTAGCTTTCTTT.

CDR3 residues: CASSTRTGMNTEAFF. The DNA of the CDR3 is TGTGCCAGCAGCACACGGACAGGAATGAACACTGAAGCTTTCTTT. This rearrangement joins TRBV9 to TRBJ1-1; 7 bases are shared with TRBD1. The trim removed 4 bases at V and 0 bases at J, leaving 6 bases unmatched. Germline CDR1 SGDLS, CDR2 YYNGEE. CDR3 length: 15 residues.

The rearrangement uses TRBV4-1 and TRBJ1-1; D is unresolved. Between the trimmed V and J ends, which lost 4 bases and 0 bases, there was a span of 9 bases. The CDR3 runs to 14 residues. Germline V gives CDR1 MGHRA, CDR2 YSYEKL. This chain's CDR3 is CASSLRALNTEAFF. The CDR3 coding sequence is TGCGCCAGCAGCCTGAGAGCCCTGAACACTGAAGCTTTCTTT.

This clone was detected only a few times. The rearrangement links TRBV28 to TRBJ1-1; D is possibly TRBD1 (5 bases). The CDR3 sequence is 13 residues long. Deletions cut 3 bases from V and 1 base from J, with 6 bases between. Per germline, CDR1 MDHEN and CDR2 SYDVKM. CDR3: CASSLGGNTEAFF. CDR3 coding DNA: TGTGCCAGCAGTTTGGGGGGGAACACTGAAGCTTTCTTT. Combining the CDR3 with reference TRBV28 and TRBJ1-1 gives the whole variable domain DVKVTQSSRYLVKRTGEKVFLECVQDMDHENMFWYRQDPGLGLRLIYFSYDVKMKEKGDIPEGYSVSREKKERFSLILESASTNQTSMYLCASSLGGNTEAFFGQGTRLTVV.

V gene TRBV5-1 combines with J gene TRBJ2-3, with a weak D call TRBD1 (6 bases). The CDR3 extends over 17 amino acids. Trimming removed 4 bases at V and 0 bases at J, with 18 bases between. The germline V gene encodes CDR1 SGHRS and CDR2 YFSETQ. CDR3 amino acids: CASSTNPPGHSTDTQYF. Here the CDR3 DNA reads TGCGCCAGCAGCACAAATCCACCGGGACACAGCACAGATACGCAGTATTTT.

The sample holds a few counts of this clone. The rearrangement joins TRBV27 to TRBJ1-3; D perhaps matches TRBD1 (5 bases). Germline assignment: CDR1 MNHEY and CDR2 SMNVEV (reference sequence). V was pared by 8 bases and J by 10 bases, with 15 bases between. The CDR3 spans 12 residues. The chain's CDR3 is CASGDAGRTIYF. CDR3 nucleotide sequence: TGTGCCAGCGGGGACGCAGGGAGGACCATATATTTT.